The 27 T cell receptor beta chains below were found in one sample sequenced in a study of human T cells and chemical hapten exposure. TCRdb redid the calling of the RACE reads with MiXCR, one entry per CDR3 protein. Among 95,000 to 150,000 distinct CDR3 sequences listed, about 11% were seen once. This sample's time point: patch test 3, about 24 weeks after DPC sensitization. Described treatment: therapeutic diphenylcyclopropenone sensitization with weekly scalp DPC. Sequencing used whole blood, obtained in connection with sensitization to the hapten diphenylcyclopropenone (DPC). All receptors come from a woman between 45 and 60 years old with alopecia areata. Some clones in this sample may be carry-over from other donors' samples.

The V call is TRBV6-2 or TRBV6-3, the J call TRBJ1-1; D gene uncertain. This CDR3 is built from 15 residues. Trimming cost V 0 bases and J 0 bases, with 8 bases left between them. Germline assignment: CDR1 MNHEY and CDR2 SVGEGT. CDR3 in amino acids: CASSYSRRLNTEAFF. In DNA, the CDR3 is TGTGCCAGCAGTTACTCCCGGAGGCTGAACACTGAAGCTTTCTTT.

This clonotype was counted at least ten times. This sequence joins TRBV29-1 and TRBJ2-5; 11 bases line up with TRBD1. V lost 3 bases and J lost 5; bases outside the gene matches: 5. The germline gives CDR1 SQVTM, CDR2 ANQGSEA. This CDR3 region has 14 residues. CDR3 in DNA: TGCAGCGTTGACCGGGACAGGGGGAAGGAGACCCAGTACTTC. Translating it yields CSVDRDRGKETQYF.

This clonotype was seen more than once but under ten times. The chain uses TRBV7-2 and TRBJ2-1, with 11 positions matching TRBD2. The CDR3 is 16 residues long. Germline CDR1 SGHTA, CDR2 FQGNSA. The V and J ends lost 4 bases and 7 bases, in that order; junction bases with no gene match: 9. CDR3 sequence (DNA): TGTGCCAGCAGCTCTCGGGGTAGCGGGAGGGTGAATGAGCAGTTCTTC. Amino acid sequence: CASSSRGSGRVNEQFF.

This clonotype was counted between two and nine times. Here the CDR3 reads CAISESGTGGNQPQHF. The CDR3, as DNA: TGTGCCATCAGTGAGTCGGGGACAGGAGGCAATCAGCCCCAGCATTTT. V and J are TRBV10-3 and TRBJ1-5; 8 nucleotides align to TRBD1. Germline values: CDR1 ENHRY, CDR2 SYGVKD. The CDR3 loop spans 16 amino acids. V was clipped by 0 bases and J by 2 bases; unmatched bases: 3.

With respect to this clonotype: This may be a read error: a much more frequent sequence differs by one nucleotide. This chain connects TRBV28 to TRBJ1-1, with 7 bases that match TRBD1. Germline values: CDR1 MDHEN, CDR2 SYDVKM. Trimming removed 5 bases from V and 1 base from J; junction bases left unmatched: 7. The CDR3 has 15 residues. This CDR3 is CASSPGGQTNTEAFF. The CDR3 DNA sequence: TGTGCCAGCAGTCCTGGGGGACAGACGAACACTGAAGCTTTCTTT.

V usage is TRBV4-2 and J usage is TRBJ2-7; D might be TRBD1 or TRBD2, each matching 5 bases. Trimming pared 4 bases from V and 0 bases from J, leaving 13 bases between. The CDR3 runs to 15 residues. The germline gives CDR1 LGHNA, CDR2 YNFKEQ. The CDR3 DNA reads as TGTGCCAGCAGCCCCAGGGACGGTAACTCCTACGAGCAGTACTTC. Protein sequence: CASSPRDGNSYEQYF.

CDR3 nucleotide sequence: TGTGCCAGCACCGCCCTAAGCACAGATACGCAGTATTTT. Its translation: CASTALSTDTQYF. This chain links TRBV9 with TRBJ2-3, with D hard to call. Trimming removed 6 bases from V and 0 bases from J, with 8 bases in between. Germline assignment: CDR1 SGDLS and CDR2 YYNGEE. The CDR3 is 13 residues long.

This clonotype appeared many times. The V gene is TRBV5-1, the J gene TRBJ2-1; TRBD1 aligns across 8 bases. J lost 5 bases, V lost 3 bases, and 7 bases had no gene match. The CDR3 sequence is 15 residues long. Germline V lookup: CDR1 SGHRS, CDR2 YFSETQ. This CDR3 reads CASSSGQGRHNEQFF. CDR3 sequence (DNA): TGCGCCAGCAGCTCTGGACAGGGTCGGCACAATGAGCAGTTCTTC.

The gene calls are TRBV7-2 and TRBJ2-7; D is possibly TRBD2 (5 bases). The CDR3 contains 15 residues. Germline V gene data show CDR1 as SGHTA and CDR2 as FQGNSA. Trimming removed 4 bases from V and 6 bases from J, with 19 bases in between. DNA of the CDR3: TGTGCCAGCAGCTCTCAGGACTCGTCAGCGGCCGAGCAGTACTTC. Its translation: CASSSQDSSAAEQYF.

This clonotype has a count of ten or more. The V call is TRBV6-5, the J call TRBJ2-5, with D perhaps matching TRBD1 (5 bases). The CDR3 extends over 13 amino acids. The V gene's germline CDR1 is MNHEY and CDR2 SVGAGI. The V and J ends lost 5 bases and 1 base respectively, with 8 bases between them. CDR3 residues: CASSMDTQETQYF. The CDR3 nucleotides read TGTGCCAGCAGTATGGACACCCAAGAGACCCAGTACTTC.

Regarding this clonotype: Because it lacks the conserved phenylalanine or tryptophan at the end, this CDR3 is likely a read error. The chain carries TRBV27 and TRBJ2-7; TRBD1 matches at 8 bases. The germline V gene encodes CDR1 MNHEY and CDR2 SMNVEV (reference sequence). The CDR3 sequence is 16 residues long. V trimming: 3 bases; J trimming: 3 bases; junction bases outside the gene matches: 10. The CDR3 region is CASSFSVGTGSYEQYL. The CDR3 nucleotides read TGTGCCAGCAGTTTCTCCGTCGGGACAGGTAGCTACGAGCAGTACCTC.

This clonotype was recorded a few times. The rearrangement uses TRBV2 and TRBJ2-3, with 7 nucleotides matching TRBD1. The CDR3 extends over 13 amino acids. V dropped 6 bases and J dropped 6; count of bases not matched to a gene: 6. Germline CDR1 SNHLY, CDR2 FYNNEI. The CDR3 sequence: CASRVQGVDTQYF. The CDR3 bases are TGTGCCAGCAGGGTGCAGGGGGTGGATACGCAGTATTTT. The full variable domain, its missing parts supplied by reference TRBV2 and TRBJ2-3, is EPEVTQTPSHQVTQMGQEVILRCVPISNHLYFYWYRQILGQKVEFLVSFYNNEISEKSEIFDDQFSVERPDGSNFTLKIRSTKLEDSAMYFCASRVQGVDTQYFGPGTRLTVL.

The J gene is TRBJ2-1, the V gene TRBV24-1, with 8 nucleotides matching TRBD2. The V gene end was trimmed by 3 bases and the J gene end by 4 bases; junction bases not matched to a gene: 10. In germline, CDR1 is KGHDR, CDR2 SFDVKD. The CDR3 is made up of 17 amino acids. The CDR3 coding sequence is TGTGCCACCAGTGATACTGGGGCTAGCGGGCGTTACAATGAGCAGTTCTTC. It specifies CATSDTGASGRYNEQFF.

The chain employs TRBV12-3 or TRBV12-4 and TRBJ2-7, with D tentatively TRBD2 (5 bases). The CDR3 spans 14 residues. V gave up 3 bases and J gave up 9 bases, with 18 bases separating them. CDR3 in amino acids: CASSLSTEGLRQYF. The DNA for the CDR3 is TGTGCCAGCAGTTTGTCGACCGAGGGCCTTCGGCAGTACTTC.

This chain connects TRBV7-6 to TRBJ1-1; D is unresolved. CDR3 length: 16 residues. Germline-derived CDR1 and CDR2 are SGHVS and FNYEAQ. The V end lost 3 bases, the J end lost 0 bases, and 14 bases lay between the germline ends. For the CDR3, the DNA is TGTGCCAGCAGCTTGGCGGGCTCTCTCATGAACACTGAAGCTTTCTTT. Protein: CASSLAGSLMNTEAFF.

This clonotype came up a few times. This sequence joins TRBV29-1 and TRBJ2-2; the D gene is possibly TRBD2 (6 bases). Between the trimmed V and J ends, which lost 5 bases and 6 bases, there was a span of 16 bases. CDR3 length: 14 residues. Germline V gene data show CDR1 as SQVTM and CDR2 as ANQGSEA. The CDR3 DNA reads as TGCAGCGTTTGGGCCGTGGGAGGCTCCGGGGAGCTGTTTTTT. The encoded protein is CSVWAVGGSGELFF.

The CDR3 bases are TGTGCCAGCAGTCCCTTGGGGGGCAACAATGAGCAGTTCTTC. Its translation: CASSPLGGNNEQFF. The chain combines TRBV12-3 or TRBV12-4 with TRBJ2-1; D assignment may be TRBD1 or TRBD2 (6 bases each). CDR3 length equals 14 residues. Between the trimmed V and J ends, which lost 5 bases and 5 bases, there was a span of 13 bases.

The table lists this clonotype with a few counts. Here the CDR3 DNA reads TGCGCCAGCAGCCGGTCTGAGGGACGCCACGAGCAGTACTTC. Encoded protein: CASSRSEGRHEQYF. The chain employs TRBV5-1 and TRBJ2-7, with D possibly called TRBD1 or TRBD2 (5 bases each). The CDR3 is 14 residues long. Trimming shortened V by 4 bases and J by 5 bases, and 16 bases separated the two germline ends. The V gene's germline CDR1 is SGHRS and CDR2 YFSETQ.

This clonotype was picked up many times. The rearrangement uses TRBV12-3 or TRBV12-4 and TRBJ2-7; D is unresolved. This CDR3 has 14 amino acids. Trimming shortened V by 2 bases and J by 3 bases, and 11 bases separated the two germline ends. The CDR3: CASSLTPVDYEQYF. The CDR3 nucleotides read TGTGCCAGCAGTTTAACCCCGGTGGACTACGAGCAGTACTTC.

This clonotype was seen a handful of times. This rearrangement joins TRBV15 to TRBJ1-6, with D perhaps TRBD1 (6 bases). Trimming left V 6 bases short and J 6 bases short, with 15 bases between. Germline assignment: CDR1 LNHNV and CDR2 YYDKDF (reference sequence). The CDR3 has 15 amino acids. The CDR3: CATSPGATANSPLHF. The CDR3 DNA reads TGTGCCACCAGTCCGGGGGCGACCGCTAATTCACCCCTCCACTTT.

This clonotype was recorded many times. As DNA, the CDR3 is TGCAGCGTTGAAGATAAGGGGTACGAGCAGTACTTC. It yields the protein CSVEDKGYEQYF. The chain is built from TRBV29-1 and TRBJ2-7; a possible D gene is TRBD1 (5 bases). CDR3 size: 12 residues. The V gene lost 0 bases and the J gene lost 4 bases, with 7 bases spanning the gap. The germline CDR1 and CDR2 sequences are SQVTM and ANQGSEA.

The chain links TRBV7-2 to TRBJ2-3, with D hard to call. Germline V gene lookup returns CDR1 SGHTA and CDR2 FQGNSA. The CDR3 totals 13 residues. V lost 1 base to trimming and J lost 4 bases, with 6 bases between them. CDR3 bases: TGTGCCAGCAGCTTAGACTCCTCAGATACGCAGTATTTT. This sequence encodes CASSLDSSDTQYF.

V and J are TRBV20-1 and TRBJ1-4; D is unresolved. V was pared by 6 bases and J by 6 bases, with 11 bases between. The CDR3 runs to 12 residues. Per germline, CDR1 DFQATT and CDR2 SNEGSKA (reference sequence). The CDR3 protein is CSAPRTDEKLFF. The CDR3 nucleotides read TGCAGTGCCCCTCGGACGGATGAAAAACTGTTTTTT.

This clonotype appeared a few times. The chain is built from TRBV10-3 and TRBJ2-1, with D hard to call. The V and J ends lost 7 bases and 10 bases respectively, with 5 bases between them. The CDR3 consists of 9 residues. Germline loops: CDR1 ENHRY, CDR2 SYGVKD. The CDR3 bases are TGTGCCATCACTCGCGAGCAGTTCTTC. Its translation is CAITREQFF.

This clonotype was seen only a few times. The chain employs TRBV18 and TRBJ1-1, with 7 bases aligning to TRBD1. After removal of 3 bases from V and 1 base from J, the junction contained 5 bases not matched to a gene. The CDR3 runs 15 residues. The germline CDR1 and CDR2 sequences are KGHSH and LQKENI. CDR3 sequence reads: CASSPNRGQNTEAFF. CDR3 sequence (DNA): TGTGCCAGCTCACCCAACAGGGGCCAGAACACTGAAGCTTTCTTT.

The V call is TRBV5-6, the J call TRBJ2-5; TRBD2 agrees at 7 bases. Trimming removed 4 bases from V and 3 bases from J; junction bases left unmatched: 9. The CDR3 is 15 residues long. CDR1 SGHDT and CDR2 YYEEEE come from the germline V gene. The CDR3 spells CASSPVLASEETQYF. CDR3 DNA: TGTGCCAGCAGCCCTGTACTAGCGTCGGAAGAGACCCAGTACTTC.

This clonotype showed up just a few times. The chain carries TRBV5-1 and TRBJ2-7; 8 bases match TRBD1. After removal of 0 bases from V and 5 bases from J, the junction contained 4 bases not matched to a gene. Germline V lookup: CDR1 SGHRS, CDR2 YFSETQ. The length of the CDR3 is 14 residues. DNA of the CDR3: TGCGCCAGCAGCTTGGGGGCAGGGGGCGACGAGCAGTACTTC. Translation gives CASSLGAGGDEQYF.